Described below is a single T cell receptor (beta chain) sequence and its context. Its antigen remains unknown. CDR3 length equals 15 residues. Trimming took off 0 bases at V and 5 bases at J, with 13 bases between the two ends. The germline CDR1 and CDR2 sequences are KGHSH and LQKENI. These data are taken from a study of T cell responses to AZD1222 COVID-19 vaccine. The table came from immunoSEQ multiplex PCR; TCRdb's copy has only in-frame clones and leaves some out. The sample holds 160,000 or so clones, less than 90% seen once. General study points: Just six AZD1222 recipients were seropositive at baseline.

The chain is built from TRBV18 and TRBJ2-5; perhaps TRBD2 as D (6 bases). This material consisted of peripheral blood, taken after recovery from COVID-19. The source is an adult who had recovered from COVID-19. This CDR3 reads CASSPPKREVETQYF. The CDR3 DNA reads as TGTGCCAGCTCACCACCCAAGAGGGAGGTTGAGACCCAGTACTTC.